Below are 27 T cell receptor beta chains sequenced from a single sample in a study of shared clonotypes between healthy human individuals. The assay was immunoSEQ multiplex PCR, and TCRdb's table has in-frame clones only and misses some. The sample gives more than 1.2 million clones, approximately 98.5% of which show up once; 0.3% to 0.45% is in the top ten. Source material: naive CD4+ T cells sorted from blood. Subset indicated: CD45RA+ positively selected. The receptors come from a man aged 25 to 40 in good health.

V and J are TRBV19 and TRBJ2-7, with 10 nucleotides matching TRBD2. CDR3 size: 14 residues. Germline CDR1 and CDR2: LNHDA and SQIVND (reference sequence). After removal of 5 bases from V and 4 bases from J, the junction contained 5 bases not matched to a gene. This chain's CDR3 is CASSLASGSYEQYF. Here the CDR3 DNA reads TGTGCCAGTAGTCTTGCTAGCGGGAGTTACGAGCAGTACTTC. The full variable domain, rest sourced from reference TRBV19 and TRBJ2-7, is DGGITQSPKYLFRKEGQNVTLSCEQNLNHDAMYWYRQDPGQGLRLIYYSQIVNDFQKGDIAEGYSVSREKKESFPLTVTSAQKNPTAFYLCASSLASGSYEQYFGPGTRLTVT.

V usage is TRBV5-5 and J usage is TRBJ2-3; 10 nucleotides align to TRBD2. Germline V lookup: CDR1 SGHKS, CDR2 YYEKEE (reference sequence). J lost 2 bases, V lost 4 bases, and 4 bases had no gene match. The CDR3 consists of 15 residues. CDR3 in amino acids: CASSLGLADTDTQYF. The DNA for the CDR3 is TGTGCCAGCAGCCTCGGACTAGCGGACACAGATACGCAGTATTTT.

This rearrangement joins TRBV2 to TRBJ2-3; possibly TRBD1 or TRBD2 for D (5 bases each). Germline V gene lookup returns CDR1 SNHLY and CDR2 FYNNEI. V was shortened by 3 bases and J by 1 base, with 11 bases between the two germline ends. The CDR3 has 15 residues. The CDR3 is CASSDGGIGTDTQYF. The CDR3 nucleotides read TGTGCCAGCAGTGATGGGGGAATCGGCACAGATACGCAGTATTTT.

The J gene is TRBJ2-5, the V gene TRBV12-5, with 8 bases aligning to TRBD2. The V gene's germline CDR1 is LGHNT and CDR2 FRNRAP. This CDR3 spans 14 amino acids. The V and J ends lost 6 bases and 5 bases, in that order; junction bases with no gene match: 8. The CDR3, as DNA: TGTGCTAGTGGCACCGGGACTAGATTTGAGACCCAGTACTTC. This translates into CASGTGTRFETQYF.

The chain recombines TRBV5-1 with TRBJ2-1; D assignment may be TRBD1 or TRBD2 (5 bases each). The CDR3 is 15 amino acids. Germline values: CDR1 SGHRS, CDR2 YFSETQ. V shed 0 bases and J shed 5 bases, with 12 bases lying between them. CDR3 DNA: TGCGCCAGCAGCTTGGTGCGGGCAGGGAACAATGAGCAGTTCTTC. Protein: CASSLVRAGNNEQFF.

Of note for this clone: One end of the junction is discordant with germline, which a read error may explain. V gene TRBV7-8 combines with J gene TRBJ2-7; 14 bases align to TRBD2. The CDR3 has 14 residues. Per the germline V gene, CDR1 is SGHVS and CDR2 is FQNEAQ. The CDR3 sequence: CASSFKGLAGEMHF. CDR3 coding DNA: TGTGCCAGCAGCTTTAAGGGACTAGCGGGAGAAATGCACTTC. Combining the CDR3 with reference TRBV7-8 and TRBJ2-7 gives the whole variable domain GAGVSQSPRYKVAKRGQDVALRCDPISGHVSLFWYQQALGQGPEFLTYFQNEAQLDKSGLPSDRFFAERPEGSVSTLKIQRTQQEDSAVYLCASSFKGLAGEMHFGPGTRLTVT.

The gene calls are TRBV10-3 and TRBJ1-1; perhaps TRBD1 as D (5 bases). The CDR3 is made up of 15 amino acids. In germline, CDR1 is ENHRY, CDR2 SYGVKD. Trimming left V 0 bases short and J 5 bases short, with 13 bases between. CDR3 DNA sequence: TGTGCCATCAGTGAGTCGTCCGGGGCGCGGACTGAAGCTTTCTTT. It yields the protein CAISESSGARTEAFF.

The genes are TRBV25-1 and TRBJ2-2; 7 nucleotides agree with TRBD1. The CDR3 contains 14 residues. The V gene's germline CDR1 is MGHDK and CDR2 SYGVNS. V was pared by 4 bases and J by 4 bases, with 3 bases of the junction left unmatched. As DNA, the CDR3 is TGTGCCAGCAGTGTAACAGGGGCCACCGGGGAGCTGTTTTTT. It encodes CASSVTGATGELFF.

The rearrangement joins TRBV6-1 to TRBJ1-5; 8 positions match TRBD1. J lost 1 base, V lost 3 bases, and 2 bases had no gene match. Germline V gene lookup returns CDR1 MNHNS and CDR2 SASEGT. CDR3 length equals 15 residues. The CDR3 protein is CASSDGQGSNQPQHF. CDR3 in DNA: TGTGCCAGCAGTGATGGACAGGGCAGCAATCAGCCCCAGCATTTT.

The CDR3 sequence is CASSSNSLTSSPPYF. The DNA of the CDR3 is TGCGCCAGCAGCTCTAATTCGCTTACTAGTTCCCCCCCGTACTTC. The gene calls are TRBV5-1 and TRBJ2-5; weak D call: TRBD2 (5 bases). V gave up 3 bases and J gave up 13 bases, with 25 bases separating them. The germline CDR1 and CDR2 sequences are SGHRS and YFSETQ. There are 15 residues in the CDR3.

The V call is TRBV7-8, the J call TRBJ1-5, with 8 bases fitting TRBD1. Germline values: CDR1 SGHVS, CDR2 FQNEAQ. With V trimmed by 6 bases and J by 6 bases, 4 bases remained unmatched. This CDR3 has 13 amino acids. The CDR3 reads CASSLDRAQPQHF. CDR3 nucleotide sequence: TGTGCCAGCAGTTTGGACAGGGCTCAGCCCCAGCATTTT. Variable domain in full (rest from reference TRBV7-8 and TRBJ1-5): GAGVSQSPRYKVAKRGQDVALRCDPISGHVSLFWYQQALGQGPEFLTYFQNEAQLDKSGLPSDRFFAERPEGSVSTLKIQRTQQEDSAVYLCASSLDRAQPQHFGDGTRLSIL.

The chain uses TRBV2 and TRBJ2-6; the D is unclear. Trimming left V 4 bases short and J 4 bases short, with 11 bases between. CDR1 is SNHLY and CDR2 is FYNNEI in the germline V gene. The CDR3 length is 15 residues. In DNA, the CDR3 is TGTGCCAGCAGTGCGGTACACTCCGGGGCCAACGTCCTGACTTTC. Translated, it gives CASSAVHSGANVLTF.

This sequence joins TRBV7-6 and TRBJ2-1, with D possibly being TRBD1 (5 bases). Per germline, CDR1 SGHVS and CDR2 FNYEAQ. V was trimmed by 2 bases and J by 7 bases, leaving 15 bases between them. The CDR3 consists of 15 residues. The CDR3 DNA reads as TGTGCCAGCAGCTTAACCCAGGGTTTGTTTAATGAGCAGTTCTTC. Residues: CASSLTQGLFNEQFF.

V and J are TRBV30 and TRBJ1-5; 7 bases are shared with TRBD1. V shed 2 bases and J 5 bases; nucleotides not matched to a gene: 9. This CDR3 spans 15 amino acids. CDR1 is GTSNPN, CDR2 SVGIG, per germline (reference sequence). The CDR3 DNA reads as TGTGCCTGGAGTTCCTACGGGGACAGAGATCAGCCCCAGCATTTT. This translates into CAWSSYGDRDQPQHF.

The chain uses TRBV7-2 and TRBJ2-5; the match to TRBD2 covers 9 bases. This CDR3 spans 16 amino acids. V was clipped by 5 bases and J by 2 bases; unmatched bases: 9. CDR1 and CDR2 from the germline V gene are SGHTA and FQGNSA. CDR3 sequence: CASSDGLAGLQETQYF. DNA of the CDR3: TGTGCCAGCAGCGACGGCCTAGCGGGATTACAAGAGACCCAGTACTTC.

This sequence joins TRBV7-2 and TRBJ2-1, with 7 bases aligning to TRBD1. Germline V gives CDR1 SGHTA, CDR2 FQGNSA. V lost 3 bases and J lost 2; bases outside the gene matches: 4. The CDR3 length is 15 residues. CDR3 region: CASSFQGDAYNEQFF. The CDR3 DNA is TGTGCCAGCAGCTTTCAGGGGGACGCCTACAATGAGCAGTTCTTC.

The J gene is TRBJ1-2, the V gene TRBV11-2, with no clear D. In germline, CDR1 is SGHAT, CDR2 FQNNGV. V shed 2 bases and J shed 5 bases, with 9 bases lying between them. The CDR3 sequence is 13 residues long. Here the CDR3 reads CASSLSFGYGYTF. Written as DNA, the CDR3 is TGTGCCAGCAGCTTATCTTTTGGTTATGGCTACACCTTC. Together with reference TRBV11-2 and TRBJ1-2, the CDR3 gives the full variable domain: EAGVAQSPRYKIIEKRQSVAFWCNPISGHATLYWYQQILGQGPKLLIQFQNNGVVDDSQLPKDRFSAERLKGVDSTLKIQPAKLEDSAVYLCASSLSFGYGYTFGSGTRLTVV.

CDR3 nucleotides: TGTGCCAGCAGCTTGAGGGGTGGGTATGGCTACACCTTC. It codes for CASSLRGGYGYTF. The gene calls are TRBV13 and TRBJ1-2, with TRBD1 as a possible D gene (5 bases). The V gene lost 3 bases and the J gene lost 5 bases, with 10 bases spanning the gap. CDR1 and CDR2 from the germline V gene are PRHDT and FYEKMQ (reference sequence). The CDR3 has 13 residues. Full variable domain (rest looked up from reference TRBV13 and TRBJ1-2): AAGVIQSPRHLIKEKRETATLKCYPIPRHDTVYWYQQGPGQDPQFLISFYEKMQSDKGSIPDRFSAQQFSDYHSELNMSSLELGDSALYFCASSLRGGYGYTFGSGTRLTVV.

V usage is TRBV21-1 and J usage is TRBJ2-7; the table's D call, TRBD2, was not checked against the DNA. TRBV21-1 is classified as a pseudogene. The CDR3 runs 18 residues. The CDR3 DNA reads TGTGCCAGCAGCAAAGTATTCCTCGGGAGTCCGGGTTCCTACGAGCAGTACTTC. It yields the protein CASSKVFLGSPGSYEQYF.

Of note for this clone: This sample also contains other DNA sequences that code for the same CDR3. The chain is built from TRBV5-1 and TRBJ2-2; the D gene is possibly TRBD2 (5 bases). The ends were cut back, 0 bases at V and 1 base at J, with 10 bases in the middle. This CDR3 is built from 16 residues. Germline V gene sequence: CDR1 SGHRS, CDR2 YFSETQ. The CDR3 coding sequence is TGCGCCAGCAGCTTGGTCCCCAGCGGGAACACCGGGGAGCTGTTTTTT. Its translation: CASSLVPSGNTGELFF.

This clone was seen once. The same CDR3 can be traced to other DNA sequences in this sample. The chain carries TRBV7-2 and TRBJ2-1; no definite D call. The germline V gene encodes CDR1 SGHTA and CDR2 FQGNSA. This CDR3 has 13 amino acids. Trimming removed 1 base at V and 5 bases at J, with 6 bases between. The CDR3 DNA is TGTGCCAGCAGCTTAGGGACGCACAATGAGCAGTTCTTC. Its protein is CASSLGTHNEQFF. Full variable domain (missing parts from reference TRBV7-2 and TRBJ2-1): GAGVSQSPSNKVTEKGKDVELRCDPISGHTALYWYRQSLGQGLEFLIYFQGNSAPDKSGLPSDRFSAERTGGSVSTLTIQRTQQEDSAVYLCASSLGTHNEQFFGPGTRLTVL.

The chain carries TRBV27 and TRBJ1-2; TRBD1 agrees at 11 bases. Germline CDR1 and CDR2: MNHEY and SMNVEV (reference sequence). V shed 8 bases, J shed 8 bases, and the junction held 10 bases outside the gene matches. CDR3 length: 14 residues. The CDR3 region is CASGWTGGVGGYTF. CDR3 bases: TGTGCCAGCGGTTGGACAGGGGGCGTCGGCGGCTACACCTTC.

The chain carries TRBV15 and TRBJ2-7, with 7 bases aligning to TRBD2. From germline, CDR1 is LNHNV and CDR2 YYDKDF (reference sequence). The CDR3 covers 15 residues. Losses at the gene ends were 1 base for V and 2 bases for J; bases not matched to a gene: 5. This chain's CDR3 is CATSRGSGKAYEQYF. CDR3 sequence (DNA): TGTGCCACCAGCAGAGGGAGCGGGAAAGCCTACGAGCAGTACTTC.

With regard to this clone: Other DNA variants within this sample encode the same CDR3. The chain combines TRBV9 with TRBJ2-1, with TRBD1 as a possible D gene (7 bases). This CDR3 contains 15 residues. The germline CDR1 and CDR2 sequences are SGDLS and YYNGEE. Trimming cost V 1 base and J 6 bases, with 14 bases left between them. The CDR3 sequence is CASSVFAGQSNEQFF. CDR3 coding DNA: TGTGCCAGCAGCGTATTCGCGGGACAGAGCAATGAGCAGTTCTTC. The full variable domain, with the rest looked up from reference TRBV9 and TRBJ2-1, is DSGVTQTPKHLITATGQRVTLRCSPRSGDLSVYWYQQSLDQGLQFLIQYYNGEERAKGNILERFSAQQFPDLHSELNLSSLELGDSALYFCASSVFAGQSNEQFFGPGTRLTVL.

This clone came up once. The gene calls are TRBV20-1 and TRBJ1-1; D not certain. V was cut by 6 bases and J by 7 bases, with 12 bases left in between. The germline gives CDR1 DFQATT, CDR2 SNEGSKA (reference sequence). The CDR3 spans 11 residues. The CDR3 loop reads CSAQETFEAFF. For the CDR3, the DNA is TGCAGTGCCCAGGAGACCTTTGAAGCTTTCTTT.

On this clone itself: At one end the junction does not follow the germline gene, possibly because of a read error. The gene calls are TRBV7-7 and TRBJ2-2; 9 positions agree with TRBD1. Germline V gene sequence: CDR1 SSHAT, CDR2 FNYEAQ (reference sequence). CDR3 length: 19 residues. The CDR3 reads CASSLKPLQGAMYTGELFF. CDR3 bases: TGTGCTAGCAGCTTAAAACCGCTACAGGGGGCGATGTACACCGGGGAGCTGTTTTTT.

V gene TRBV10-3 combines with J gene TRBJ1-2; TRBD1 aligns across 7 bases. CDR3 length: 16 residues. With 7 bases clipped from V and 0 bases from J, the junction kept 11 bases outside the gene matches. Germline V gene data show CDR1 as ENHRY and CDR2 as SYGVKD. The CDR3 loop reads CAIKPTGQNSNYGYTF. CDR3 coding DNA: TGTGCCATCAAACCTACGGGACAGAACTCTAACTATGGCTACACCTTC.